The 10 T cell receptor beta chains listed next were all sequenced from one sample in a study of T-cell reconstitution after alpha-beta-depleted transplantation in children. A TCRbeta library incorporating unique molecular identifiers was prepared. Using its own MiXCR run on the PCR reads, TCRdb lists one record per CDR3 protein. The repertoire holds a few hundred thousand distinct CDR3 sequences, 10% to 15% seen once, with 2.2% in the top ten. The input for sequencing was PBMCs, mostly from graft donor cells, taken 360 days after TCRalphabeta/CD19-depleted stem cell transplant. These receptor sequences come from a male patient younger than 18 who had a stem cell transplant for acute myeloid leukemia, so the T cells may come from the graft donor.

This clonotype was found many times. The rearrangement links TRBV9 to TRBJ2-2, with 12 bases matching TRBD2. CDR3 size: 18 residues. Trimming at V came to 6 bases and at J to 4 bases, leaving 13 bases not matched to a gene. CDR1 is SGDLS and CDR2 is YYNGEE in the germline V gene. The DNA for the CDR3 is TGTGCCAGCACCAACTACCGACTAGCGGGAGACACCACCGGGGAGCTGTTTTTT. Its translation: CASTNYRLAGDTTGELFF. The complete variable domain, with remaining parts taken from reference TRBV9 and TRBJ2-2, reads DSGVTQTPKHLITATGQRVTLRCSPRSGDLSVYWYQQSLDQGLQFLIQYYNGEERAKGNILERFSAQQFPDLHSELNLSSLELGDSALYFCASTNYRLAGDTTGELFFGEGSRLTVL.

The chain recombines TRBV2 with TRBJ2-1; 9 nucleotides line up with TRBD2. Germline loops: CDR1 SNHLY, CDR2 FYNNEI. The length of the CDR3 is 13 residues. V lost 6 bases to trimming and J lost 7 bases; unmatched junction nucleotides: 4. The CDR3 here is CASRDSGRNEQFF. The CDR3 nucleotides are TGTGCCAGCAGAGATAGCGGGAGAAATGAGCAGTTCTTC.

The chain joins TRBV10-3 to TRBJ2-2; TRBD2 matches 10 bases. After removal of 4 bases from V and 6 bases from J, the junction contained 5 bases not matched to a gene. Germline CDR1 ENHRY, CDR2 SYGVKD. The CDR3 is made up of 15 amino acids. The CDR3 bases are TGTGCCATCAGTGGTCCTAGCGGGAGCCCCGGGGAGCTGTTTTTT. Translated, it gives CAISGPSGSPGELFF.

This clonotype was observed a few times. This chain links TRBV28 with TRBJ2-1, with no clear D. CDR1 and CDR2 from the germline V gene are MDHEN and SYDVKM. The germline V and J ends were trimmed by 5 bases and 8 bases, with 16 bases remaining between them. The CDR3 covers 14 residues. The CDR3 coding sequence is TGTGCCAGCAGTCGAGTAGGCCTTACGGATGAGCAGTTCTTC. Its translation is CASSRVGLTDEQFF.

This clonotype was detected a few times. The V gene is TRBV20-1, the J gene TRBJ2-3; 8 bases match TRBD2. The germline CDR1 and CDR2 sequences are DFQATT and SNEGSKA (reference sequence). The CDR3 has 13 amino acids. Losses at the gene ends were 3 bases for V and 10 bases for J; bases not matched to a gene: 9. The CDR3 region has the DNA TGCAGTGCTAGGGCGGGAGGCAGCGCCTCGCAGTATTTT. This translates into CSARAGGSASQYF.

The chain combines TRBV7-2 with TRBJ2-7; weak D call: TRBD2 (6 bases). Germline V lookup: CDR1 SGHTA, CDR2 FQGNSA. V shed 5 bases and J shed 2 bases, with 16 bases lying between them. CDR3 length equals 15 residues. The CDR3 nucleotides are TGTGCCAGCAGCCTCATCGCTAGCGCCCCCTACGAGCAGTACTTC. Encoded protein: CASSLIASAPYEQYF. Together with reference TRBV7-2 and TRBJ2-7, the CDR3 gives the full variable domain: GAGVSQSPSNKVTEKGKDVELRCDPISGHTALYWYRQSLGQGLEFLIYFQGNSAPDKSGLPSDRFSAERTGGSVSTLTIQRTQQEDSAVYLCASSLIASAPYEQYFGPGTRLTVT.

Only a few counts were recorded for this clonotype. CDR3 residues: CASKIQGPNTEAFF. CDR3 bases: TGTGCCAGCAAAATCCAGGGACCGAACACTGAAGCTTTCTTT. This sequence joins TRBV6-2 or TRBV6-3 and TRBJ1-1; the D gene is possibly TRBD1 (5 bases). The CDR3 covers 14 residues. Germline-derived CDR1 and CDR2 are MNHEY and SVGEGT. V lost 7 bases to trimming and J lost 1 base, with 13 bases between them.

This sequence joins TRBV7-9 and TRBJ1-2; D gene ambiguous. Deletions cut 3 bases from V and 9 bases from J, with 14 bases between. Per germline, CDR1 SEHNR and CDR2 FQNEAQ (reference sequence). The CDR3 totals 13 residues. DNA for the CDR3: TGTGCCAGCAGCTTGGTATGGGGTCCAAGCTACACCTTC. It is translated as CASSLVWGPSYTF.

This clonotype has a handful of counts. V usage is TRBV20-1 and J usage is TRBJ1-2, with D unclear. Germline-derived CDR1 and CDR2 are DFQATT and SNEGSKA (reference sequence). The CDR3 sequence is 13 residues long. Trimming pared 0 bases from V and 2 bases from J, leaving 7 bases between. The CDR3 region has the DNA TGCAGTGCTAGAGAACCAGAAAACTATGGCTACACCTTC. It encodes CSAREPENYGYTF.

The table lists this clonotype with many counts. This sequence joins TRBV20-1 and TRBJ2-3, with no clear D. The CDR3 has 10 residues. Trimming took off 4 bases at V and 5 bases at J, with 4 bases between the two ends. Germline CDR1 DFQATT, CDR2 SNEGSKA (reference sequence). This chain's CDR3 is CSATIDTQYF. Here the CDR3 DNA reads TGCAGTGCTACGATAGATACGCAGTATTTT.